The entry below gives a single T cell receptor (beta chain) sequence along with its context. Its antigen is undetermined. The data stem from a study of response to subunit inactivated influenza vaccine. Whole-study results and caveats: A suggestion made by the authors is that each seasonal influenza vaccination recruits few new T cells.

CDR1 SGHVS and CDR2 FNYEAQ come from the germline V gene. V lost 4 bases and J 1 base, leaving 19 bases between the germline ends. This CDR3 spans 17 amino acids. TCRdb recomputed calls from the RT-PCR reads with MiXCR, one row per CDR3 protein. This sample has around 190,000 distinct CDR3 sequences, with 7.5% to 10% found just once. V gene TRBV7-6 combines with J gene TRBJ1-2, with D tentatively TRBD1 (6 bases). The sequence came from a man aged 45-65 years who received an inactivated influenza vaccine. This sample comprised non-naive T cells sorted from PBMCs, obtained on the day of vaccination. In nucleotides, the CDR3 is TGTGCCAGCAGCTCAACCCCCGGCAGGGGCCTTAACTATGGCTACACCTTC. This encodes CASSSTPGRGLNYGYTF.